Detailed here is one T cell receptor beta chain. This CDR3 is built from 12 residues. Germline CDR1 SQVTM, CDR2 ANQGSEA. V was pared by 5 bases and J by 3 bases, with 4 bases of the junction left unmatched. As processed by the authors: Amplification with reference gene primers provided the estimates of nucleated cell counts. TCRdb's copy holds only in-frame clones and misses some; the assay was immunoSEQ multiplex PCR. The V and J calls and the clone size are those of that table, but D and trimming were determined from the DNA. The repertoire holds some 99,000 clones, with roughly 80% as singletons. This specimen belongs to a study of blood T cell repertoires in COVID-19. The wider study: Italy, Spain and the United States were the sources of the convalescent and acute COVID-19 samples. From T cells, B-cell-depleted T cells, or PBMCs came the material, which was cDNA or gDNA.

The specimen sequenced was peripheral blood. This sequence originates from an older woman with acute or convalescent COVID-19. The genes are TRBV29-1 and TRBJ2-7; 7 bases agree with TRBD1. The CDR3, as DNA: TGCAGCGTTAGACAGGGTTTCTACGAGCAGTACTTC. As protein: CSVRQGFYEQYF.